The T cell receptor (beta chain) described here comes from a study of T cells after posttransplantation cyclophosphamide. Whole-study results and caveats: Recipient CMV seropositivity and CMV reactivation strongly tracked TRB clonality. Skin or GI-infiltrating T cells shared few TRB sequences with blood. Donor-recipient repertoire similarity was low at 1-2 months, rising over year one.

The data were produced by immunoSEQ multiplex PCR, yet TCRdb's version contains in-frame clones alone and is incomplete. The table shows just over 65,000 clones, with just under 95% occurring only once. To note about this clone: Its specificity is unknown.

This related bone marrow graft donor gave peripheral blood on the day of marrow donation. The germline V gene encodes CDR1 WNHNN and CDR2 SYGVQD (reference sequence). Germline trimming cut 4 bases from V and 6 bases from J; bases unmatched to any gene: 7. This CDR3 spans 16 amino acids. This chain links TRBV10-1 with TRBJ2-3; 13 bases line up with TRBD2. This TCR was recovered from a young woman in good health and a related stem cell transplant donor. The sample consisted of PBMCs. The CDR3 reads CASSVQLAGGPDTQYF. DNA of the CDR3: TGCGCCAGCAGTGTTCAACTAGCGGGGGGGCCCGATACGCAGTATTTT.